This TCR beta chain stems from a study of blood T cells in healthy people across ages. About the research overall: For every two T cells, template switching captured about one barcoded beta molecule. Overall study results and limits: Both naive CD4+ cell counts and diversity were greater in long-lived donors than in aged donors. Nothing was known about donor CMV status, and this possibly confounded expanded clonotype changes. Among T cells, TCR beta diversity per million cells dropped roughly linearly as age rose.

The germline V and J ends were trimmed by 1 base and 0 bases, with 10 bases remaining between them. Germline-derived CDR1 and CDR2 are SGHVS and FQNEAQ. This CDR3 spans 15 amino acids. PCR was performed a second time for roughly 7 to 11 cycles using a sample-barcoded 5' primer and a J-beta primer mix. From the 5' RACE reads, TCRdb called clonotypes with MiXCR, one entry per CDR3 protein. Found here are 1.5 million to 2 million distinct CDR3 sequences, 40% to 55% of them singletons; the top ten hold 2% to 2.5%. Notes on this clonotype: Its antigen is currently unknown.

Specimen: blood. The sequence was collected from a woman between 35 and 50 years old in good health. The V gene is TRBV7-8, the J gene TRBJ2-7; D gene unclear. The chain's CDR3 is CASSLGLVASYEQYF. The CDR3 DNA sequence: TGTGCCAGCAGCTTAGGGCTGGTAGCCTCCTACGAGCAGTACTTC.